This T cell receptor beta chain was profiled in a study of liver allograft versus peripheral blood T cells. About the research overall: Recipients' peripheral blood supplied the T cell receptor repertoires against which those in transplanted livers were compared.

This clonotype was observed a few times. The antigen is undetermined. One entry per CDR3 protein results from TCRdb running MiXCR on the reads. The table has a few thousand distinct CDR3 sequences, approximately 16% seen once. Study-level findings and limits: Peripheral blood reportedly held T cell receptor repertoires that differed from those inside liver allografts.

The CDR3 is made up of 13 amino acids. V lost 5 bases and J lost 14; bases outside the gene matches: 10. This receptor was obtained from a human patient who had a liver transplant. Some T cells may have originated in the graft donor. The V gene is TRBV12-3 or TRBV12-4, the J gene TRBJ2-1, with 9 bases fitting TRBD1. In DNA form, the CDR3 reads TGTGCCAGCAGTGGGGACACAGGGGGCTCTAAGTTCTTC. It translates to CASSGDTGGSKFF.